The rows below give T cell receptor beta chains drawn from one sample of a study of blood T cell repertoires in COVID-19. Profiled with immunoSEQ multiplex PCR; TCRdb holds only in-frame clones, not every one. This sample has 220,000 or so clones, with less than 90% found just once. The sample consisted of PBMCs or T cells enriched from blood (not recorded which). The origin of the receptors is a woman aged 40-49 years who had recovered from COVID-19. CDR3s include the opening cysteine and the closing phenylalanine or tryptophan. A D gene is named only where the DNA matches it firmly. Clone size is stated in some rows and not others, as once, few, many or a class when expanded.

>TRBV28|NA|NA|TRBJ1-3
TGTGCCAGCAGTTTCGGGGGGCGAATAAGGGCTGGAAACACCATATATTTT
CASSFGGRIRAGNTIYF
>TRBV28|TRBD1|NA|TRBJ1-4
TGTGCCAGCAGTTCCGGGACAGGGAAGCGAACTAATGAAAAACTGTTTTTT
CASSSGTGKRTNEKLFF
>TRBV19|NA|NA|TRBJ1-2
TGTGCCAGTAGTATGTCCCAGGGCTTCCGCTATGGCTACACCTTC
CASSMSQGFRYGYTF
>TRBV6-2/TRBV6-3|NA|NA|TRBJ2-1
TGTGCCAGCAGTTACGGCGGGACTGTTAATGAGCAGTTCTTC
CASSYGGTVNEQFF
>TRBV19|TRBD1|NA|TRBJ1-2
TGTGCCAGTAGTCCACCGGGACAGAACTATGGCTACACCTTC
CASSPPGQNYGYTF
>TRBV7-3|NA|few|TRBJ2-1
TGTGCCAGCAGCTTAGGTTTAGCGCCCTACAATGAGCAGTTCTTC
CASSLGLAPYNEQFF
>TRBV4-3|TRBD2|NA|TRBJ2-1
TGCGCCAGCAGCCAAATGGGGTTCGTTTCGGGAGGATTCTACAATGAGCAGTTCTTC
CASSQMGFVSGGFYNEQFF
>TRBV12-5|NA|NA|TRBJ2-5
TGTGCTAGTGCCTCCCAGCTGGCGGGTGAGACCCAGTACTTC
CASASQLAGETQYF
>TRBV30|NA|NA|TRBJ2-1
TGTGCCCGTACTAGCCCAGGGGAGCAGTTCTTC
CARTSPGEQFF
>TRBV27|TRBD2|NA|TRBJ2-1
TGTGCCAGCAGTTTATCCTTAGCGGGGGCCTACAATGAGCAGTTCTTC
CASSLSLAGAYNEQFF
>TRBV5-1|TRBD2|once|TRBJ2-1
TGCGCCAGCAGGCCCGGGGCGGGGGACTACAATGAGCAGTTCTTC
CASRPGAGDYNEQFF
>TRBV27|TRBD1|NA|TRBJ2-1
TGTGCCAGCAGACGAGACAGGGCAGTATACAATGAGCAGTTCTTC
CASRRDRAVYNEQFF
>TRBV9|TRBD1|NA|TRBJ2-2
TGTGCCAGCAGCAGACAGGGCCCGAACACCGGGGAGCTGTTTTTT
CASSRQGPNTGELFF
>TRBV11-2|NA|NA|TRBJ1-2
TGTGCCAGCAGTTATACGACAGGTCTCTATGGCTACACCTTC
CASSYTTGLYGYTF
>TRBV5-4|NA|NA|TRBJ2-1
TGTGCCAGCGGGACTCCCTTGAGGGATGAGCAGTTCTTC
CASGTPLRDEQFF
>TRBV7-2|NA|NA|TRBJ2-1
TGTGCCAGCAGCCCGGAGTCCGACCACAATGAGCAGTTCTTC
CASSPESDHNEQFF
>TRBV3-1/TRBV3-2|NA|NA|TRBJ1-2
TGTGCCAGCAGCCAAGACGTGGATACAGCCGGTGGCTACACCTTC
CASSQDVDTAGGYTF
>TRBV3-1/TRBV3-2|NA|NA|TRBJ1-5
TGTGCCAGCAGCCAAGCAGGAGGATATAGCAATCAGCCCCAGCATTTT
CASSQAGGYSNQPQHF
>TRBV29-1|TRBD2|NA|TRBJ2-5
TGCAGCGATCTTACGACTAGCGGGAGGGAACAAGAGACCCAGTACTTC
CSDLTTSGREQETQYF
>TRBV6-5|NA|NA|TRBJ1-1
TGTGCCAGCAGTTACTCGCCCGGCACTGAAGCTTTCTTT
CASSYSPGTEAFF
>TRBV4-1|TRBD2|NA|TRBJ2-5
TGCGCCAGCAGCCCACTAGCGGGAGCGGAAAAGACCCAGTACTTC
CASSPLAGAEKTQYF
>TRBV30|TRBD2|NA|TRBJ2-1
TGTGCCTGGAGCGGGAGGGCCCCCAATGAGCAGTTCTTC
CAWSGRAPNEQFF
>TRBV23-1|NA|NA|TRBJ2-2
TGCGCCAGCAGTCAAAGGGGACTGAGGGGCCGGGGAGCTGTTTTT
CASSQRGLRGRGAVF
>TRBV18|NA|NA|TRBJ2-2
TGTGCCAGCTCACCACCATCTCGGGGCACCGGGGAGCTGTTTTTT
CASSPPSRGTGELFF
>TRBV30|NA|NA|TRBJ1-1
TGTGCTTGGAGTTCGGCGGTGAACACTGAAGCTTTCTTT
CAWSSAVNTEAFF
>TRBV28|NA|NA|TRBJ1-1
TGTGCCAGCAGTTTATCCGGGGGGAACACTGAAGCTTTCTTT
CASSLSGGNTEAFF
>TRBV19|TRBD1|NA|TRBJ1-6
TGTGCCAGTAGTGCCGGACAGGGCGGCTCACCCCTCCACTTT
CASSAGQGGSPLHF
>TRBV30|NA|NA|TRBJ2-7
TGTGCCTGGAGTGCTGACAGGAGATCTTACGAGCAGTACTTC
CAWSADRRSYEQYF
>TRBV6-4|NA|NA|TRBJ2-2
TGTGCCAGCAGTGACCGGGGGGCTCCCGGGGAGCTGTTTTTT
CASSDRGAPGELFF
>TRBV12-3/TRBV12-4|NA|NA|TRBJ1-1
TGTGCCAGCAGTTTATCCCAGTTCGAAGTTTTCTTT
CASSLSQFEVFF
>TRBV4-2|TRBD1|NA|TRBJ2-1
TGTGCCAGCAGCCAAGAGGACAGGGTACCCAATGAGCAGTTCTTC
CASSQEDRVPNEQFF
>TRBV5-6|NA|few|TRBJ1-5
TGTGCCAGCAGCTTTGCGCCGGATCAGCCCCAGCATTTT
CASSFAPDQPQHF
>TRBV27|TRBD2|NA|TRBJ2-1
TGTGCCAGCAGTTCACCGGGACTAGCGGGAGGGCGAGGTGAGCAGTTCTTC
CASSSPGLAGGRGEQFF
>TRBV6-1|NA|NA|TRBJ1-5
TGTGCCAGCAGTGAGGGGGCTCTGGGCAATCAGCCCCAGCATTTT
CASSEGALGNQPQHF
>TRBV2|NA|NA|TRBJ1-2
TGTGCCAGGCAGGAGGAAGGGATTACTAGGAATGGCTACACCTTC
CARQEEGITRNGYTF
>TRBV5-4|TRBD1|NA|TRBJ1-2
TGTGCCAGCAGCTTAAGAACAGGGGCGCGCTTCTCTGGCTACACCTTC
CASSLRTGARFSGYTF
>TRBV5-5|NA|NA|TRBJ1-5
TGTGCCAGCAGCTTGCTGCCGGGTCGGGGTCAGCCCCAGCATTTT
CASSLLPGRGQPQHF
>TRBV3-1/TRBV3-2|NA|NA|TRBJ2-5
TGTGCCAGCAGCCAAGATCTCCAGACCCAGTACTTC
CASSQDLQTQYF
>TRBV5-4|TRBD2|NA|TRBJ2-5
TGTGCCAGCAGCTTGGCGCGCACCGGGACTAGCGTTCTTAAAGAGACCCAGTACTTC
CASSLARTGTSVLKETQYF
>TRBV7-8|NA|once|TRBJ1-5
TGTGCCAGCAGCCAACCTACAGGGACGGGCAATCAGCCCCAGCATTTT
CASSQPTGTGNQPQHF
>TRBV5-1|NA|once|TRBJ2-3
TGCGCCAGCACCGCGAGGGATACGCAGTATTTT
CASTARDTQYF
>TRBV3-1/TRBV3-2|NA|NA|TRBJ2-5
TGTGCCAGCAGCAGGACATCTCAAGAGACCCAGTACTTC
CASSRTSQETQYF
>TRBV11-2|TRBD1|NA|TRBJ2-1
TGTGCCAGCAGGAGGCCAGGGGGTCGCCCATCCCACAATGAGCAGTTCTTC
CASRRPGGRPSHNEQFF
>TRBV7-9|TRBD2|NA|TRBJ2-5
TGTGCCAGCAGCTCCCGCCCACTAGCGGGACGACAAGAGACCCAGTACTTC
CASSSRPLAGRQETQYF
>TRBV7-8|TRBD2|NA|TRBJ2-7
TGTGCCAGCAGCATGGGACTAGCGGGAGGTTCCTACGAGCAGTACTTC
CASSMGLAGGSYEQYF
>TRBV14|NA|NA|TRBJ2-5
TGTGCCAGCAGCCAGATGGCGAGGTGGTACCAAGAGACCCAGTACTTC
CASSQMARWYQETQYF
>TRBV7-2|NA|NA|TRBJ1-1
TGTGCCAGCAGCTTCCCCGTGAACACTGAAGCTTTCTTT
CASSFPVNTEAFF
>TRBV30|NA|NA|TRBJ2-7
TGTGCCTGGAAAGGAGCCTACGAGCAGTACTTC
CAWKGAYEQYF
>TRBV7-8|TRBD1|once|TRBJ1-2
TGTGCCAGCAGCGCAACAGGGGGTGGCTACACCTTC
CASSATGGGYTF
>TRBV6-2/TRBV6-3|TRBD2|NA|TRBJ2-1
TGTGCCAGCAGTACGACTAGCGGGAGGTTTAATGAGCAGTTCTTC
CASSTTSGRFNEQFF
>TRBV4-3|NA|NA|TRBJ1-6
TGCGCCAGCAGCCAACTAAATAATTCACCCCTCCACTTT
CASSQLNNSPLHF
>TRBV18|NA|NA|TRBJ1-2
TGTGCCAGCTCATCTAACTTATATGGCTACACCTTC
CASSSNLYGYTF
>TRBV25-1|TRBD1|NA|TRBJ2-2
TGTGCCAGCAGATCCCCGGATCAGGGGGATTCCGGGGAGCTGTTTTTT
CASRSPDQGDSGELFF
>TRBV7-2|NA|NA|TRBJ2-5
TGTGCCACGGCCTCCGGGGTACAAGAGACCCAGTACTTC
CATASGVQETQYF